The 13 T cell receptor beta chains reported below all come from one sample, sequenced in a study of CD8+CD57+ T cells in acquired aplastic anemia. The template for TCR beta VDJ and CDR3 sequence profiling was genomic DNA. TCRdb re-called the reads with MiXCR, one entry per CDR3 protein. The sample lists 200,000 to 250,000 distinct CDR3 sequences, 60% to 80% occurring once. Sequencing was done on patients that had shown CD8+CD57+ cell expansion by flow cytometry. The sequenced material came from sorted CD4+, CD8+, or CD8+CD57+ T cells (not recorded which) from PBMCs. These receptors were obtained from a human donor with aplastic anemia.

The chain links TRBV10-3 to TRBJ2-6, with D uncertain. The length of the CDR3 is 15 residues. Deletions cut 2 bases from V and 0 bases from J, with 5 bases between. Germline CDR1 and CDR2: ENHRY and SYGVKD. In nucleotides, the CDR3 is TGTGCCATCAGTGAGGAGGACTCTGGGGCCAACGTCCTGACTTTC. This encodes CAISEEDSGANVLTF.

The CDR3 is CASSRRLASGEQYF. DNA for the CDR3: TGTGCCAGCAGCCGACGACTGGCGTCGGGCGAGCAGTACTTC. The genes are TRBV5-6 and TRBJ2-7; D call uncertain. In germline, CDR1 is SGHDT, CDR2 YYEEEE. V dropped 4 bases and J dropped 6 bases, with 17 bases sitting between them. CDR3 length: 14 amino acids. Together with reference TRBV5-6 and TRBJ2-7, the CDR3 gives the full variable domain: DAGVTQSPTHLIKTRGQQVTLRCSPKSGHDTVSWYQQALGQGPQFIFQYYEEEERQRGNFPDRFSGHQFPNYSSELNVNALLLGDSALYLCASSRRLASGEQYFGPGTRLTVT.

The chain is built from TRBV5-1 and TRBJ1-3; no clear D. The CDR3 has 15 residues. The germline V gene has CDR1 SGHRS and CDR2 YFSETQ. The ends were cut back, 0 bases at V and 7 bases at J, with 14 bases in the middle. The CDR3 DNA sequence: TGCGCCAGCAGCTTGGATCCGGGTTTGGCTAACACCATATATTTT. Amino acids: CASSLDPGLANTIYF.

The CDR3 sequence is CASSRARWGGTEAFF. CDR3 DNA sequence: TGTGCCAGCAGCCGGGCACGGTGGGGAGGCACTGAAGCTTTCTTT. J is TRBJ1-1 and V is TRBV4-2; D is undetermined. V lost 4 bases and J lost 4, with 16 bases in between. The CDR3 spans 15 residues. The germline V gene encodes CDR1 LGHNA and CDR2 YNFKEQ.

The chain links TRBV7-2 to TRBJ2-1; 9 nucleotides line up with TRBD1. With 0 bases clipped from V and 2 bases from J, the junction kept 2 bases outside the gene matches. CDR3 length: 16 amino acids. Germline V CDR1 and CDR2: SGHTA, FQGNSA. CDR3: CASSLAGTGTYNEQFF. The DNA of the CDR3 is TGTGCCAGCAGCTTAGCCGGGACAGGGACCTACAATGAGCAGTTCTTC.

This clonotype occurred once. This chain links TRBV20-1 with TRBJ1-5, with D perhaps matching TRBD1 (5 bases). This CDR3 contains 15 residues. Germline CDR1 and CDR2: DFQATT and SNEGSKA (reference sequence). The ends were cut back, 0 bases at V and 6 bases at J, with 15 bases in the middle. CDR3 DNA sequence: TGCAGTGCTAGAGATTCCGGTGGGGGGTTTCAGCCCCAGCATTTT. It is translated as CSARDSGGGFQPQHF.

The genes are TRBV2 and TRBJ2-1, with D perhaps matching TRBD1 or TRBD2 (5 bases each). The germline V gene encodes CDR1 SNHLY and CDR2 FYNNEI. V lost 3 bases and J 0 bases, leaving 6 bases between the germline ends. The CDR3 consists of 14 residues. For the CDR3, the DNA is TGTGCCAGCAGTGACGGGGCCTCCTACAATGAGCAGTTCTTC. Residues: CASSDGASYNEQFF.

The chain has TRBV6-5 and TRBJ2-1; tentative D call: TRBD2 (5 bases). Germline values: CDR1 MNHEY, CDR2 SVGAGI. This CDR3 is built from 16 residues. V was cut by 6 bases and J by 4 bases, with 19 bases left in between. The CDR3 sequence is CASSYRDLAAYNEQFF. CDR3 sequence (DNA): TGTGCCAGCAGCTACCGAGATCTAGCTGCATACAATGAGCAGTTCTTC.

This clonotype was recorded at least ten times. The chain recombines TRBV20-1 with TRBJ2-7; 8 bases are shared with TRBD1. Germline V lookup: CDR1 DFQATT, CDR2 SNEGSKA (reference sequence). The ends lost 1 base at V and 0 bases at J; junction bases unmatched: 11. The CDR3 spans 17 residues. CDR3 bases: TGCAGTGCTAGAGGGGCGATCAGGGACAGGAGCTCCTACGAGCAGTACTTC. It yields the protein CSARGAIRDRSSYEQYF.

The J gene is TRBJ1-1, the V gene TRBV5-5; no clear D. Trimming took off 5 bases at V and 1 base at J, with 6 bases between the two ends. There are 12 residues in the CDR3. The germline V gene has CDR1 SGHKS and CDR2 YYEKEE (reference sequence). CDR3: CASSGQNTEAFF. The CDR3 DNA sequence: TGTGCCAGCAGTGGGCAGAACACTGAAGCTTTCTTT. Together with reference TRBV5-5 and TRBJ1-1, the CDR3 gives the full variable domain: DAGVTQSPTHLIKTRGQQVTLRCSPISGHKSVSWYQQVLGQGPQFIFQYYEKEERGRGNFPDRFSARQFPNYSSELNVNALLLGDSALYLCASSGQNTEAFFGQGTRLTVV.

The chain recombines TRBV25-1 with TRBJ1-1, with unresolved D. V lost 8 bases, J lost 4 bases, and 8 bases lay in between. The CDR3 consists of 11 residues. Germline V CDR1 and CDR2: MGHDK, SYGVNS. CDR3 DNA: TGTGCCAGCGGTAGTAGCACTGAAGCTTTCTTT. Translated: CASGSSTEAFF.

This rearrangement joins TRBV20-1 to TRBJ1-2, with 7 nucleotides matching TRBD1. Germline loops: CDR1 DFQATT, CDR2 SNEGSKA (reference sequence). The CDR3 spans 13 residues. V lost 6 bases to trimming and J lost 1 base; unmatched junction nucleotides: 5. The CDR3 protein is CSATDRDNYGYTF. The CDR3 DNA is TGCAGTGCAACCGACAGGGATAACTATGGCTACACCTTC.

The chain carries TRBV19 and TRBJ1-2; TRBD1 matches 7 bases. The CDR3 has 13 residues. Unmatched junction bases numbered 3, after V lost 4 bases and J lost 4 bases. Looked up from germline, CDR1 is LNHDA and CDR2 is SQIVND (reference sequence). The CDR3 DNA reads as TGTGCCAGTAGTAGGGGACAGTCCTATGGCTACACCTTC. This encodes CASSRGQSYGYTF.